The sequence of this T cell receptor beta chain was determined in a study of CD8+CD57+ T cells in acquired aplastic anemia (dated by TCRdb to the late 2010s). General notes on the study: On average, sorted CD4+ and CD8+ cells yielded about 3 ug of extracted DNA, with a range of about 0.19 to 30 ug. CD8+CD57+ expansion was defined as frequency above the mean frequency observed in healthy subjects.

Genomic DNA was used as template for profiling of TCR beta VDJ combinations and CDR3 sequences. TCR repertoire sequencing was run on an Illumina HiSeq 2000. As for how the authors treated the data: Repertoires were assessed using TRBV/TRBJ rearrangement plots, CDR3 size and DJ length profiles, and Simpson's diversity index. The immunodominant clone was defined as the most abundant DNA sequence in deep sequencing data. CDR3 amino acid sequences were screened for sharing across subjects and compared with published repertoires and the VDJdb database. TCRdb ran its own pipeline on the public reads, namely fastp trimming at Q25 and MiXCR clone calling, and kept in-frame beta chains. Each entry is one CDR3 protein sequence, shown with its most common DNA and genes. Here the V and J calls rest on TCRdb's processing, not on the authors' analysis. The sample profile shows fewer than 250,000 distinct CDR3 sequences; roughly half of them were found once. Together, the top ten hold approximately 8% of the sample.

Patients chosen for sequencing had shown expansion of CD8+CD57+ cells by flow cytometry. Every patient had a diagnosis of severe acquired aplastic anemia based on International Study of Aplastic Anemia and Agranulocytosis and Camitta criteria. No therapy had been received by the patients at the time of blood sampling. TCR repertoires of sorted CD4+ and CD8+ blood T cells from severe aplastic anemia patients and healthy subjects were deep-sequenced in the study. Patients were enrolled in the USA under clinicaltrials.gov protocols 00001620, 01623167, 00001397, 00071045, 00081523 and 00961064. Ficoll-Paque density gradient centrifugation was used to isolate peripheral blood mononuclear cells. Before DNA extraction, CD4+ and CD8+ T cells were sorted by FACS or by magnetic beads. This clonotype was picked up many times. The clone's antigen remains unknown. Per-base quality was not reported, and no clone a single base away is much larger than it.

Counted from cysteine to phenylalanine, this CDR3 has 11 amino acids. The entry retains the CDR3 DNA only, 33 bases that are in frame from base 1. Looking up the germline V gene yields CDR1 SQVTM and CDR2 ANQGSEA. Deletion took 7 bases off V and 4 bases off J, with a span of 11 bases between the germline ends. Results and caveats for the whole study, not just this receptor: No significant difference in CD8+ Simpson's diversity was found between patients and healthy controls (P=0.060). Around 31 CD8+ CDR3 sequences were shared between patients and controls but appeared highly expressed in patients and within their immunodominant clones.

Recombination linked TRBV29-1 to TRBJ2-7; the D gene lacks a confident call. The sequencing input was sorted CD4+, CD8+, or CD8+CD57+ T cells (not recorded which) from PBMCs. The origin of this receptor is a human donor with aplastic anemia. This receptor carries the CDR3 CSGKTGYEQYF. Read as DNA, the sequence is TGCAGCGGGAAGACGGGTTACGAGCAGTACTTC.